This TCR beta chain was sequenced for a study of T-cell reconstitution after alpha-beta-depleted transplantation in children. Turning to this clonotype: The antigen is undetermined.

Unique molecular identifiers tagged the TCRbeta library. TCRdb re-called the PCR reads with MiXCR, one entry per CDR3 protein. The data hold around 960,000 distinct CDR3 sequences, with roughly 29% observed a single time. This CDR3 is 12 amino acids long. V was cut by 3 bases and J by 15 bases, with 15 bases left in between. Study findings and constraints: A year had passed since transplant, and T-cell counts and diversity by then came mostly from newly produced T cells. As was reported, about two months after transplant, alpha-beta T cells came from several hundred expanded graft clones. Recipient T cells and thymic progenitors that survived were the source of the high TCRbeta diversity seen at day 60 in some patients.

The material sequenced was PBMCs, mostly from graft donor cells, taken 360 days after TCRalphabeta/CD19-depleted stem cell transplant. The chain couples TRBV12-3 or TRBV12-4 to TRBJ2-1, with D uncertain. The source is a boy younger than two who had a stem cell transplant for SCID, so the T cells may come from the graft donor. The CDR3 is CASSFLDKVWFF. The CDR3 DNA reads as TGTGCCAGCAGTTTCCTAGACAAAGTATGGTTCTTC.